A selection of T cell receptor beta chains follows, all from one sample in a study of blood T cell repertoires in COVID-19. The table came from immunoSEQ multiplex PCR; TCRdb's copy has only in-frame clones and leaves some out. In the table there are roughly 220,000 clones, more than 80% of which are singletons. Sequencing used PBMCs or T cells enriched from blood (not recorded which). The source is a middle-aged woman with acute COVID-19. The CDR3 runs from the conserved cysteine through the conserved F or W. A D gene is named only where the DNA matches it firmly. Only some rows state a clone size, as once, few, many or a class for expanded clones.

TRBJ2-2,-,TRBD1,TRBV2,CASSEAAGTGNTGELFF,TGTGCCAGCAGTGAAGCGGCCGGGACAGGGAACACCGGGGAGCTGTTTTTT
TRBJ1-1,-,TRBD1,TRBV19,CASSTYRGRWTEAFF,TGTGCCAGTAGTACCTACAGGGGGCGTTGGACTGAAGCTTTCTTT
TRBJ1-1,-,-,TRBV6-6,CAARRGAGMNTEAFF,TGTGCCGCAAGAAGGGGCGCAGGAATGAACACTGAAGCTTTCTTT
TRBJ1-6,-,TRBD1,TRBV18,CASSRTAGTGDNSPLHF,TGTGCCAGCTCACGAACCGCCGGGACAGGAGATAATTCACCCCTCCACTTT
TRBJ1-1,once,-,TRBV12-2,CASRLAGQCPPLPWNTEAFF,TGTGCAAGTCGCTTAGCCGGACAATGCCCTCCTTTACCCTGGAACACTGAAGCTTTCTTT
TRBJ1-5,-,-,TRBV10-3,CAISEEGRGHGQPQHF,TGTGCCATCAGTGAAGAGGGTAGAGGGCACGGACAGCCCCAGCATTTT
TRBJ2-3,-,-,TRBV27,CASSYRALSTDTQYF,TGTGCCAGCAGTTACCGAGCTTTGAGCACAGATACGCAGTATTTT
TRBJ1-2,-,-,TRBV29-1,CSVASGPRGYTF,TGCAGCGTTGCTTCTGGTCCTCGGGGCTACACCTTC
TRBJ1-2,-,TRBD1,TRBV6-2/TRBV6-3,CASSDPTRGPLYGYTF,TGTGCCAGCAGCGATCCTACCAGGGGGCCCCTTTATGGCTACACCTTC
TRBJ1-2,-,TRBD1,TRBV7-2,CASSSLPGQGKYGYTF,TGTGCCAGCAGCTCCCTACCGGGACAGGGGAAATATGGCTACACCTTC
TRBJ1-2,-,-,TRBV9,CASSLTLSVNGYTF,TGTGCCAGCAGCTTAACGCTATCTGTGAATGGCTACACCTTC
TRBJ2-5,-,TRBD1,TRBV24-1,CATSDWTGGKETQYF,TGTGCCACCAGTGATTGGACAGGGGGCAAAGAGACCCAGTACTTC
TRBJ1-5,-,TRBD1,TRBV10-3,CAISESLTGVRNQPQHF,TGTGCCATCAGTGAGTCTTTGACAGGGGTACGCAATCAGCCCCAGCATTTT
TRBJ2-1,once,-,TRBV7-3,CASSIRDSEQFF,TGTGCCAGCAGCATACGGGACTCTGAGCAGTTCTTC
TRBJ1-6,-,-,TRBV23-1,CASSLDPSGSSYNSPLHF,TGCGCCAGCAGTCTCGACCCCTCGGGGTCGTCCTATAATTCACCCCTCCACTTT
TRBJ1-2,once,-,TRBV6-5,CASRTGYNYGYTF,TGTGCCAGCAGGACAGGTTATAACTATGGCTACACCTTC
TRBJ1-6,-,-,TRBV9,CASSVGELYNSPLHF,TGTGCCAGCAGCGTAGGAGAATTGTATAATTCACCCCTCCACTTT
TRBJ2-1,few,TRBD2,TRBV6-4,CASSVTSGGADEQFF,TGTGCCAGCAGTGTCACTAGCGGGGGGGCCGATGAGCAGTTCTTC
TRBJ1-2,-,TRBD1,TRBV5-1,CASSLVPGGNYGYTF,TGCGCCAGCAGCTTGGTGCCAGGGGGTAACTATGGCTACACCTTC
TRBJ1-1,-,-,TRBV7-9,CSLLGPGGREAFF,TGTTCCCTGCTCGGGCCTGGGGGCCGAGAAGCTTTCTTT
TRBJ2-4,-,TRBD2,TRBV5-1,CASSGRTSGGNIQYF,TGCGCCAGCAGCGGTCGGACTAGCGGGGGAAACATTCAGTACTTC
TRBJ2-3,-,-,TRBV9,CASSPRMGLHRGDTQYF,TGTGCCAGCAGCCCCAGGATGGGACTCCATAGAGGAGATACGCAGTATTTT
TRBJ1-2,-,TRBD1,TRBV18,CASSPGDRVSYGYTF,TGTGCCAGCTCACCAGGGGACAGGGTAAGCTATGGCTACACCTTC
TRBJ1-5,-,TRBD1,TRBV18,CASSPTGGVGGNQPQHF,TGTGCCAGCTCACCGACAGGGGGGGTTGGTGGCAATCAGCCCCAGCATTTT
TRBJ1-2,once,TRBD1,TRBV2,CASTLRAGTGFGYTF,TGTGCCAGTACCCTTCGCGCTGGGACAGGGTTTGGCTACACCTTC
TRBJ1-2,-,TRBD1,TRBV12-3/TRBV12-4,CASSPGQGHGYTF,TGTGCCAGCAGTCCGGGACAGGGTCACGGCTACACCTTC
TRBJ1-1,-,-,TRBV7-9,CASSLNSGIDEAFF,TGTGCCAGCAGCTTAAACAGCGGGATCGATGAAGCTTTCTTT
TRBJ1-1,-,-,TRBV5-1,CASSLILQGKDTEAFF,TGCGCCAGCAGCCTCATACTACAGGGAAAAGACACTGAAGCTTTCTTT
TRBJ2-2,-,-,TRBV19,CASSGSPSGDTGELFF,TGTGCCAGTAGTGGCAGCCCTTCGGGGGACACCGGGGAGCTGTTTTTT
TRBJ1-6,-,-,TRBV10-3,CAISENPPGNSPLHF,TGTGCCATCAGTGAGAACCCCCCGGGTAATTCACCCCTCCACTTT
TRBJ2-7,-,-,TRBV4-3,CASSPEWPGMGEQYF,TGCGCCAGCAGCCCCGAGTGGCCAGGAATGGGCGAGCAGTACTTC
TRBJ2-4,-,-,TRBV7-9,CASSSRATAKNIQYF,TGTGCCAGCAGCTCCAGGGCGACAGCCAAAAACATTCAGTACTTC
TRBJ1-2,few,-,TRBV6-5,CASKGDDNYGYTF,TGTGCCAGCAAGGGGGACGATAACTATGGCTACACCTTC
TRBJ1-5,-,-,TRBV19,CASTPGSGRGEHF,TGTGCCAGTACCCCAGGATCGGGGCGCGGGGAACATTTT
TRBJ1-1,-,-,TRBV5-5,CASSLGLLDRNTEAFF,TGTGCCAGCAGCTTGGGCTTGCTGGACAGGAACACTGAAGCTTTCTTT
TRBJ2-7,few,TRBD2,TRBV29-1,CSVGGGYEQYF,TGCAGCGTTGGCGGGGGCTACGAGCAGTACTTC